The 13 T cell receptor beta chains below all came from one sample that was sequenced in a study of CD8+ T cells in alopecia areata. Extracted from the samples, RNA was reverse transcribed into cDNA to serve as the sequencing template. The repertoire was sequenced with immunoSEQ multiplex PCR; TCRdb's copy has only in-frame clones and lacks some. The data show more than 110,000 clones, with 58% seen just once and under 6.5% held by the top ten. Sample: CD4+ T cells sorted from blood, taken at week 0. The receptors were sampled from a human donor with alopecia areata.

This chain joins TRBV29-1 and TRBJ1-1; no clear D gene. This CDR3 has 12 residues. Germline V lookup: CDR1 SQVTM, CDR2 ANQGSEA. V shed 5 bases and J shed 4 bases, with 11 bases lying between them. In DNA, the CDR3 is TGCAGCGTTTTATTGGTGAGCACTGAAGCTTTCTTT. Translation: CSVLLVSTEAFF.

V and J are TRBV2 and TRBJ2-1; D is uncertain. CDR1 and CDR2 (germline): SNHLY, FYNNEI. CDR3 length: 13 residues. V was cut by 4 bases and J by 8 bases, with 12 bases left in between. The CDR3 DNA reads TGTGCCAGCAGTGTGTTACTTGGGGATGAGCAGTTCTTC. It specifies CASSVLLGDEQFF.

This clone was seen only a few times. The chain's CDR3 is CASSPGPGNTEAFF. DNA for the CDR3: TGTGCCAGCAGTCCGGGCCCCGGGAACACTGAAGCTTTCTTT. This sequence joins TRBV2 and TRBJ1-1; D not certain. CDR1 is SNHLY and CDR2 is FYNNEI in the germline V gene. There are 14 residues in the CDR3. V lost 5 bases and J 1 base, leaving 11 bases between the germline ends. The entire variable domain, with the rest obtained from reference TRBV2 and TRBJ1-1, is as follows: EPEVTQTPSHQVTQMGQEVILRCVPISNHLYFYWYRQILGQKVEFLVSFYNNEISEKSEIFDDQFSVERPDGSNFTLKIRSTKLEDSAMYFCASSPGPGNTEAFFGQGTRLTVV.

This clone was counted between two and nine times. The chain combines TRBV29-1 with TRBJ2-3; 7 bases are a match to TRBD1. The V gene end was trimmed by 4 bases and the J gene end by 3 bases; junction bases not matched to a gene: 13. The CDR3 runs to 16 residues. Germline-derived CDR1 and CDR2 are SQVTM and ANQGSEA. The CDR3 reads CSVGIGGQAPTDTQYF. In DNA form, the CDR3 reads TGCAGCGTTGGGATCGGAGGACAGGCTCCAACAGATACGCAGTATTTT.

For the CDR3, the DNA is TGTGCCACCAGCAGCCTAGGGGGAACCGGGGAGCTGTTTTTT. This codes for CATSSLGGTGELFF. The chain is built from TRBV15 and TRBJ2-2; TRBD1 might be the D (6 bases). This CDR3 spans 14 amino acids. The V end lost 3 bases, the J end lost 5 bases, and 10 bases lay between the germline ends. The germline V gene has CDR1 LNHNV and CDR2 YYDKDF (reference sequence).

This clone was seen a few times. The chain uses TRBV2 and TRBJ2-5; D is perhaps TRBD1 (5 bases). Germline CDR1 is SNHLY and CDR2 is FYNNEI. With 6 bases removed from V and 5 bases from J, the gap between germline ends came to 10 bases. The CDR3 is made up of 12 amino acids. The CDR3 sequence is CASRQVGETQYF. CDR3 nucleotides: TGTGCCAGCAGACAGGTCGGGGAGACCCAGTACTTC. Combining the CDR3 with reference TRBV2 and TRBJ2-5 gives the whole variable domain EPEVTQTPSHQVTQMGQEVILRCVPISNHLYFYWYRQILGQKVEFLVSFYNNEISEKSEIFDDQFSVERPDGSNFTLKIRSTKLEDSAMYFCASRQVGETQYFGPGTRLLVL.

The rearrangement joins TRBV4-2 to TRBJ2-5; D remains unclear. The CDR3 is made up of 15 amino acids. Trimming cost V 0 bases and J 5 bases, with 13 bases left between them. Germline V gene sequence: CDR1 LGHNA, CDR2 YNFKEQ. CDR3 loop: CASSQDAPIRETQYF. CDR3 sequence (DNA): TGTGCCAGCAGCCAAGATGCGCCTATACGGGAGACCCAGTACTTC.

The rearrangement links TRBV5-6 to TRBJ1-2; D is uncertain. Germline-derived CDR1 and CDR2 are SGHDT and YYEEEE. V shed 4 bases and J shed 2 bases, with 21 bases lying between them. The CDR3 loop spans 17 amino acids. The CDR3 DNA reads TGTGCCAGCAGCCGGTGGAGTCGGACCTCCGGGAACTATGGCTACACCTTC. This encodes CASSRWSRTSGNYGYTF.

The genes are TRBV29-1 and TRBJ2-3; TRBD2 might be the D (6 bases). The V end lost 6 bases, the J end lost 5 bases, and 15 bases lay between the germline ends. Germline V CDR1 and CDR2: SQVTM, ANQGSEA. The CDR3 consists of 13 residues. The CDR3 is CSVQVLARDTQYF. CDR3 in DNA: TGCAGCGTACAAGTCCTAGCGAGAGATACGCAGTATTTT.

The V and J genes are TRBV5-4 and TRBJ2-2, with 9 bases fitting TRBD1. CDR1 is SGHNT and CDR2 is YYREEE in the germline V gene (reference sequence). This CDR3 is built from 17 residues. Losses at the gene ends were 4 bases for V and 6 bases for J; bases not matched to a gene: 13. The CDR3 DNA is TGTGCCAGCAGCGGGAAGACCGGGACAGGGATTCCCGGGGAGCTGTTTTTT. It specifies CASSGKTGTGIPGELFF.

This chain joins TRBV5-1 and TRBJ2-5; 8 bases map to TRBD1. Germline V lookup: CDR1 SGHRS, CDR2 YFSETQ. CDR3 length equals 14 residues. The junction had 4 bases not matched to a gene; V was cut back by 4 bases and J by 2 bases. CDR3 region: CASSPTGEQETQYF. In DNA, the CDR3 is TGCGCCAGCAGCCCGACAGGGGAGCAAGAGACCCAGTACTTC.

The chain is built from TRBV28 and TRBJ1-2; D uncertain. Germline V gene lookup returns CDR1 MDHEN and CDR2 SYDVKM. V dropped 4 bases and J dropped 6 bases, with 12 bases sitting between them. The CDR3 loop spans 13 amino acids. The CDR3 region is CASSSGGEHGYTF. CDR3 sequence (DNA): TGTGCCAGCAGTTCAGGCGGGGAGCATGGCTACACCTTC.

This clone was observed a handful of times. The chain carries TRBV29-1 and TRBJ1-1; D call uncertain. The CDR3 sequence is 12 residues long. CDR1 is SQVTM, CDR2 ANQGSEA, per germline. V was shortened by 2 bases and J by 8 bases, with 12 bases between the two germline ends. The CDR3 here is CSVEKGSGEAFF. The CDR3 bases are TGCAGCGTTGAAAAAGGGTCGGGGGAAGCTTTCTTT. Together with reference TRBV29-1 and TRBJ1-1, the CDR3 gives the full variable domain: SAVISQKPSRDICQRGTSLTIQCQVDSQVTMMFWYRQQPGQSLTLIATANQGSEATYESGFVIDKFPISRPNLTFSTLTVSNMSPEDSSIYLCSVEKGSGEAFFGQGTRLTVV.